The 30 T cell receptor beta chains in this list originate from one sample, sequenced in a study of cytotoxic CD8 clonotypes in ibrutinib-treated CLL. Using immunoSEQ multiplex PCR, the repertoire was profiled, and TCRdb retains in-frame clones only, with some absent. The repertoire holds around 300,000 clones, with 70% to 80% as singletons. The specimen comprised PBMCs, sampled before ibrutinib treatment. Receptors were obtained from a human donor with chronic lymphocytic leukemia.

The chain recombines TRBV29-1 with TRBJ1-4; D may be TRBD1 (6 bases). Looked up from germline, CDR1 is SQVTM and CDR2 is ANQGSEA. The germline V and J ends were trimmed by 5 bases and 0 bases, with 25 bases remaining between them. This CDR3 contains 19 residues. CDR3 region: CSVSGSGRDKLTTNEKLFF. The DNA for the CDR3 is TGCAGCGTTTCAGGTAGTGGCAGGGACAAACTTACAACTAATGAAAAACTGTTTTTT.

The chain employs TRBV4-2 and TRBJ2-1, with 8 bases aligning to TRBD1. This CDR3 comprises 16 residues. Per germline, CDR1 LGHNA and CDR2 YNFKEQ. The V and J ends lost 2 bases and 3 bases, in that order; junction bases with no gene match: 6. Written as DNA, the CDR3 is TGTGCCAGCAGCCAAATCGGGACAGGCAACTACAATGAGCAGTTCTTC. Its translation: CASSQIGTGNYNEQFF.

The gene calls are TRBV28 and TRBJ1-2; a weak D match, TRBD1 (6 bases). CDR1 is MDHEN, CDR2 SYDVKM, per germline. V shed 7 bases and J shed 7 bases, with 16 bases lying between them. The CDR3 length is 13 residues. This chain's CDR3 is CASIHKTGLGYTF. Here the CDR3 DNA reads TGTGCCAGCATACACAAGACAGGACTTGGCTACACCTTC.

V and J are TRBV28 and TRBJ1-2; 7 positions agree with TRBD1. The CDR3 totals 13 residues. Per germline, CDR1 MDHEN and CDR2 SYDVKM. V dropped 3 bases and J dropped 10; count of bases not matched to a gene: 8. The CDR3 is CASSLGGTEIYTF. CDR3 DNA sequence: TGTGCCAGCAGTTTGGGCGGGACAGAAATCTACACCTTC.

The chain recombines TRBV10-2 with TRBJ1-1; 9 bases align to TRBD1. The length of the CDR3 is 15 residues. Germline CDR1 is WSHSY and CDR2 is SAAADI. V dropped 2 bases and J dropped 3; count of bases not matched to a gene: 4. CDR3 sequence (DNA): TGCGCCAGCAGTGAGGAACAGGGGGCGGACACTGAAGCTTTCTTT. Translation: CASSEEQGADTEAFF.

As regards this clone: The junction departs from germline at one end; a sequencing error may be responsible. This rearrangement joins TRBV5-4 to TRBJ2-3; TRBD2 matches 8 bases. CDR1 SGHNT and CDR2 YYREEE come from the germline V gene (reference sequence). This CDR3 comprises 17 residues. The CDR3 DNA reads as TGTGCCAGCACCTTGCCCGGGGGCGCGGGAGGAGGAGATACGCAGTATTTT. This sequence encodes CASTLPGGAGGGDTQYF.

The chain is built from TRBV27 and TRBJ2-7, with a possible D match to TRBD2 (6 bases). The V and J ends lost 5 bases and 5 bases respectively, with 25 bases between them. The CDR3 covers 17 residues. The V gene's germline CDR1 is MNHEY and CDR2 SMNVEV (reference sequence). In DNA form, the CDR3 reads TGTGCCAGCAGTACTTACCACGGGCGGGCCCCGGGGGACGAGCAGTACTTC. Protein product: CASSTYHGRAPGDEQYF.

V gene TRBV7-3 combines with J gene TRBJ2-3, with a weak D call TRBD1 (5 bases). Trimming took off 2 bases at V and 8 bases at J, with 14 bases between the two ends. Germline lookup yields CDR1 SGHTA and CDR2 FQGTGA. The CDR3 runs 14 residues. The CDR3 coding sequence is TGTGCCAGCAGCTTATCTTCCCGCCAGGGTACGCAGTATTTT. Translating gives CASSLSSRQGTQYF.

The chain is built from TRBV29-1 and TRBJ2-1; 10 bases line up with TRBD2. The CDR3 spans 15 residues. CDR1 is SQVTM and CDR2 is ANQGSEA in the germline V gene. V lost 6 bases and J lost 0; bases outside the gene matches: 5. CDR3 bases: TGCAGCGTATGGACTAGCGGCAGCTCCTACAATGAGCAGTTCTTC. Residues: CSVWTSGSSYNEQFF.

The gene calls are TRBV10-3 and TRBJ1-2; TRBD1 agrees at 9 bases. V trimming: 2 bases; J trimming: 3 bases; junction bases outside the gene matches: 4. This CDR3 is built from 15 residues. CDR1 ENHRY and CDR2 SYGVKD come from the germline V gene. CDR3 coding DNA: TGTGCCATCAGTGAGCAAACAGGGGGCGACTATGGCTACACCTTC. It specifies CAISEQTGGDYGYTF.

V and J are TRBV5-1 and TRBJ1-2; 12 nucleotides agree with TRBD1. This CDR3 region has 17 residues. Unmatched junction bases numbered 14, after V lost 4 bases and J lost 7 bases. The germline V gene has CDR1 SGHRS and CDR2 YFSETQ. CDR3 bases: TGCGCCAGCAGCCAAAATCCTGCGGGACAGGGGGCGAGTGGCTACACCTTC. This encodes CASSQNPAGQGASGYTF.

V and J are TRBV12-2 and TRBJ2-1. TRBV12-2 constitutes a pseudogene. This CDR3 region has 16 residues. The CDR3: CASRPPHGKVMNEQFF. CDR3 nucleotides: TGTGCAAGTCGCCCCCCCCATGGTAAGGTAATGAATGAGCAGTTCTTC.

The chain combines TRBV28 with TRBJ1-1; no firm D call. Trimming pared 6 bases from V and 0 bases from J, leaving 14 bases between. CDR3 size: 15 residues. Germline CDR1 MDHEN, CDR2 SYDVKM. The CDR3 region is CASRSAGILNTEAFF. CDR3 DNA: TGTGCCAGCAGATCGGCGGGTATTTTGAACACTGAAGCTTTCTTT.

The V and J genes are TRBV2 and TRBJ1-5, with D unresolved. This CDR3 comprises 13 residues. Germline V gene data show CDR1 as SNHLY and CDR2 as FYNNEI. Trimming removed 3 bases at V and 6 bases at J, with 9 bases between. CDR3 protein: CASSDPGVQPQHF. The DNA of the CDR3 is TGTGCCAGCAGTGACCCGGGCGTTCAGCCCCAGCATTTT.

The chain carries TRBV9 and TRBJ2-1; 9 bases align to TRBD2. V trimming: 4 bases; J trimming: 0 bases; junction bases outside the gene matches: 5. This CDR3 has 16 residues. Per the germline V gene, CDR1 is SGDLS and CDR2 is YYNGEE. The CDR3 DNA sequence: TGTGCCAGCAGCATTAATAGCGGGAGCTCCTACAATGAGCAGTTCTTC. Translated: CASSINSGSSYNEQFF.

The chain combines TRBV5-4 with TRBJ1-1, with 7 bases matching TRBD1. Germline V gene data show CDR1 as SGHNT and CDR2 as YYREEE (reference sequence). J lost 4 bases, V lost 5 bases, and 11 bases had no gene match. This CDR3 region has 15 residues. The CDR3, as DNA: TGTGCCAGCAGGGACCAAACAGGGGACTTCACTGAAGCTTTCTTT. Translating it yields CASRDQTGDFTEAFF.

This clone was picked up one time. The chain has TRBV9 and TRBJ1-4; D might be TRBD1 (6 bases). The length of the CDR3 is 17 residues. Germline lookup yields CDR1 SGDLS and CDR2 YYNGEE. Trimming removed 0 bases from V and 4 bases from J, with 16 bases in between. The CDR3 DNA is TGTGCCAGCAGCGTAGAGGGAAGGGGGAATATTAATGAAAAACTGTTTTTT. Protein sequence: CASSVEGRGNINEKLFF.

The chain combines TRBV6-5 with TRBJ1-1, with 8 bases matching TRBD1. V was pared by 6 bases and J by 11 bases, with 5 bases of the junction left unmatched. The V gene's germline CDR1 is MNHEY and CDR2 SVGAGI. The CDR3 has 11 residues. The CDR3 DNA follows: TGTGCCAGCAGCCCAGGGGGCCAGGCTTTCTTT. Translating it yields CASSPGGQAFF.

The DNA of the CDR3 is TGCAGCGTTGAGCCACAGGGGTCGGTCGGAAAACTGTTTTTT. Its protein product is CSVEPQGSVGKLFF. The genes are TRBV29-1 and TRBJ1-4; 7 positions agree with TRBD1. The V gene end was trimmed by 3 bases and the J gene end by 10 bases; junction bases not matched to a gene: 11. CDR3 length: 14 residues. Germline CDR1 reads SQVTM; CDR2 reads ANQGSEA.

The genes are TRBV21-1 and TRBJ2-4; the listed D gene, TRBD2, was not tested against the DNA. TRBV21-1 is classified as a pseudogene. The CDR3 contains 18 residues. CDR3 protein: CASSKVRLAKVAKNIQYF. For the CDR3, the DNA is TGTGCCAGCAGCAAAGTTCGACTAGCGAAGGTAGCCAAAAACATTCAGTACTTC.

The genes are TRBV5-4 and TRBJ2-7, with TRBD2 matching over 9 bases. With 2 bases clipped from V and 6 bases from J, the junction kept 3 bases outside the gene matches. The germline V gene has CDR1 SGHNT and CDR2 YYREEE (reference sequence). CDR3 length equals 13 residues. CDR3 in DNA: TGTGCCAGCAGCTTTGCGGGAGGGCCCGAGCAGTACTTC. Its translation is CASSFAGGPEQYF.

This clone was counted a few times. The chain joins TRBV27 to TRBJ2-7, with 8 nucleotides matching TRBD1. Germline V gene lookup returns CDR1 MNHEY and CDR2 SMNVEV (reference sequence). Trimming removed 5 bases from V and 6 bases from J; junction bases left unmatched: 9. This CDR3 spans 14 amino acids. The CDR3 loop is CASSKDRVGREQYF. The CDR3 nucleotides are TGTGCCAGCAGTAAGGACAGGGTTGGACGCGAGCAGTACTTC.

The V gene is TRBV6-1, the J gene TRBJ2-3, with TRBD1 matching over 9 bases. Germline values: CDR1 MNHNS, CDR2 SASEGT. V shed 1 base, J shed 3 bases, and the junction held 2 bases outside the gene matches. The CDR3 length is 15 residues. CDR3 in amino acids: CASSEGTGETDTQYF. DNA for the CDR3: TGTGCCAGCAGTGAAGGGACAGGGGAAACAGATACGCAGTATTTT.

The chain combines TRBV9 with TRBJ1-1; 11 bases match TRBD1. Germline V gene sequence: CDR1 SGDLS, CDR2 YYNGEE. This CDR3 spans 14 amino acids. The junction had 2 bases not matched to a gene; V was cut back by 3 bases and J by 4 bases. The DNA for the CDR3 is TGTGCCAGCAGCGAGGGACAGGGGGGCACTGAAGCTTTCTTT. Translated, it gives CASSEGQGGTEAFF.

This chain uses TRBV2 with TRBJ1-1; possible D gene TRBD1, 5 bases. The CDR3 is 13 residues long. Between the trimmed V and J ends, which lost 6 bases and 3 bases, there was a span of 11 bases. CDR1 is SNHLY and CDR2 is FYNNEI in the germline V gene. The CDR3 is CASSREVDTEAFF. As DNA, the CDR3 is TGTGCCAGCAGCAGGGAGGTCGACACTGAAGCTTTCTTT.

The CDR3 here is CAIGPGGSGQFF. CDR3 DNA: TGTGCCATCGGCCCAGGTGGTTCCGGGCAGTTCTTC. V is TRBV10-3 and J is TRBJ2-1; D is unresolved. Germline V gene sequence: CDR1 ENHRY, CDR2 SYGVKD. Trimming stripped 8 bases from V and 12 bases from J, with 17 bases between. The CDR3 extends over 12 amino acids.

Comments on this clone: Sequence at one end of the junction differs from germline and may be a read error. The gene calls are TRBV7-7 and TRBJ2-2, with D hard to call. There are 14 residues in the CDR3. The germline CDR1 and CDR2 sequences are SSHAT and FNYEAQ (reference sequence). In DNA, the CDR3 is TGTGCTAGCAGCCCCGCTAGAAACGCCGGGGAGCTGTTTTTT. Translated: CASSPARNAGELFF.

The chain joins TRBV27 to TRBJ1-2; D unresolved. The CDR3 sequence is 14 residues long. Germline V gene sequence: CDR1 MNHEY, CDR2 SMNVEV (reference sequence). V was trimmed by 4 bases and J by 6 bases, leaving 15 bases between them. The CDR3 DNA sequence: TGTGCCAGCAGTTATGGAGTCTCCCGACATGGCTACACCTTC. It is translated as CASSYGVSRHGYTF.

Here the CDR3 DNA reads TGTGCCACTCAACCAGGGACTAGCGGGAGTTACGAGCAGTACTTC. Translating gives CATQPGTSGSYEQYF. The chain employs TRBV19 and TRBJ2-7; 14 bases line up with TRBD2. Unmatched junction bases numbered 9, after V lost 10 bases and J lost 4 bases. CDR3 length: 15 residues. The germline gives CDR1 LNHDA, CDR2 SQIVND (reference sequence).

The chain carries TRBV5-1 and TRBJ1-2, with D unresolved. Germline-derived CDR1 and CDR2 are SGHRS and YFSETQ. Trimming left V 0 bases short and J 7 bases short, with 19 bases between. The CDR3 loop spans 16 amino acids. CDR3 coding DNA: TGCGCCAGCAGCTTGGGCCGGGGTACCTTCCCCCTTGGCTACACCTTC. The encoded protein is CASSLGRGTFPLGYTF.